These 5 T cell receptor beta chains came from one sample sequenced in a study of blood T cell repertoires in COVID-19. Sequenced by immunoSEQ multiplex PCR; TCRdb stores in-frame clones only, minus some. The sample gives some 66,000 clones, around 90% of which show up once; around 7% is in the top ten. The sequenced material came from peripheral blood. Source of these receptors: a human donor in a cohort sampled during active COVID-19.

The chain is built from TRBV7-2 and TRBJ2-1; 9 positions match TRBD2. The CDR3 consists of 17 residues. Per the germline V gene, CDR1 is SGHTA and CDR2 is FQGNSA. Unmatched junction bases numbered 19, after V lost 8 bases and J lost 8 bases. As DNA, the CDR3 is TGTGCCAGCCACTCGGGTAGGCGGGAGGGCCCCTGGGATGAGCAGTTCTTC. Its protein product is CASHSGRREGPWDEQFF.

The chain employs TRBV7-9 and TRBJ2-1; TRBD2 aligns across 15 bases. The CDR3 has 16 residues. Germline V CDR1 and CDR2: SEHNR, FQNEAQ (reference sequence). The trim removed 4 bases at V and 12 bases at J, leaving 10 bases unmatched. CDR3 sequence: CASSSGLAGGFVGQFF. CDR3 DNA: TGTGCCAGCAGCTCAGGACTAGCGGGAGGGTTCGTAGGGCAGTTCTTC. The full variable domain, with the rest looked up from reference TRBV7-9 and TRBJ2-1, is DTGVSQNPRHKITKRGQNVTFRCDPISEHNRLYWYRQTLGQGPEFLTYFQNEAQLEKSRLLSDRFSAERPKGSFSTLEIQRTEQGDSAMYLCASSSGLAGGFVGQFFGPGTRLTVL.

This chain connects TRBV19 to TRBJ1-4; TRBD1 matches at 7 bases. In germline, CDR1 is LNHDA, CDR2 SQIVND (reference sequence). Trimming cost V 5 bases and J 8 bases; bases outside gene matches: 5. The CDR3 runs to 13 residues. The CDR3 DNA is TGTGCCAGTAGTCCGAGGGACAGCGAAAAACTGTTTTTT. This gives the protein CASSPRDSEKLFF. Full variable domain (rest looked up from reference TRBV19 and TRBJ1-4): DGGITQSPKYLFRKEGQNVTLSCEQNLNHDAMYWYRQDPGQGLRLIYYSQIVNDFQKGDIAEGYSVSREKKESFPLTVTSAQKNPTAFYLCASSPRDSEKLFFGSGTQLSVL.

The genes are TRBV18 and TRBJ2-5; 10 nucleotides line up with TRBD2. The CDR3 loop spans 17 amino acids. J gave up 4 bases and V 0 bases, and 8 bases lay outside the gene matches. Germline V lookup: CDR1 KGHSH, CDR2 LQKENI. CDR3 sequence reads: CASSPPRFPSGGETQYF. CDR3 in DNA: TGTGCCAGCTCACCACCTCGTTTCCCTAGCGGGGGAGAGACCCAGTACTTC.

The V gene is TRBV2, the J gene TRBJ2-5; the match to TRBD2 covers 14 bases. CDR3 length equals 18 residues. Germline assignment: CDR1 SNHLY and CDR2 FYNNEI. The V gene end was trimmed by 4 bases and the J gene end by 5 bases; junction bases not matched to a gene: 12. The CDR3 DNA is TGTGCCAGCAGTGGGTTGCGACTAGCGGGAGGGACACACGAGACCCAGTACTTC. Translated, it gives CASSGLRLAGGTHETQYF.